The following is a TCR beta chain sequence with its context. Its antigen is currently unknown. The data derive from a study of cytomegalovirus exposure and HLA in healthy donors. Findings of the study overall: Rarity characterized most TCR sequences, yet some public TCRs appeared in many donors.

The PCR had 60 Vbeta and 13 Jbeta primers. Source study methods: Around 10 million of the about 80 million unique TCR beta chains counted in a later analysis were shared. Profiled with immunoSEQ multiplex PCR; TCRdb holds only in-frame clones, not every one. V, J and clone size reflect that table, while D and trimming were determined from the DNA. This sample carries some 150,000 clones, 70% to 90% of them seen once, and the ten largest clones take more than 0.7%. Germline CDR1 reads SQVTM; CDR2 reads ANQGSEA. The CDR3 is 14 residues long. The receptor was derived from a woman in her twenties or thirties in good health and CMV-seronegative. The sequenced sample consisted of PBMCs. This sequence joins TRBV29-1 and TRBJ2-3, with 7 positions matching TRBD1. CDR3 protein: CSWSGTDCTDTQYF. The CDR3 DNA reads TGCAGTTGGTCGGGGACAGACTGCACAGATACGCAGTATTTT.